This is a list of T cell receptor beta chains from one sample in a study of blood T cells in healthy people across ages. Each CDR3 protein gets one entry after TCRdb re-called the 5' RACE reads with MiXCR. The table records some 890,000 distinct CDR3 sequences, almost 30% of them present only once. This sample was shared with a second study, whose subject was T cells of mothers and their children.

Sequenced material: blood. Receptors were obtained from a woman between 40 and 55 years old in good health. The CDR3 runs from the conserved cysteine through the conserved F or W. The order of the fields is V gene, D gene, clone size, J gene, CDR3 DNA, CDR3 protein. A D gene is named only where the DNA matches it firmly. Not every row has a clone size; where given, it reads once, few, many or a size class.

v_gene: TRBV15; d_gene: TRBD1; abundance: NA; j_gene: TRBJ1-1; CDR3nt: TGTGCCACCAGCAGACCCACAGGGACAGGTGAAGCTTTCTTT; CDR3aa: CATSRPTGTGEAFF
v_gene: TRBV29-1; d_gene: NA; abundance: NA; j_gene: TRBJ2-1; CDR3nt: TGCAGCGTTTCCCCCCTTGGAGGGACGCCACCCGGGGAGCAGTTCTTC; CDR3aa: CSVSPLGGTPPGEQFF
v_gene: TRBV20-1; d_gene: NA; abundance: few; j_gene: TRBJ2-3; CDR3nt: TGCAGTGCTAGAGGCCAGGGGGGAGATACGCAGTATTTT; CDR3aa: CSARGQGGDTQYF
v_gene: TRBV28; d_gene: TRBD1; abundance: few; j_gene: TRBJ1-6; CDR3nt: TGTGCCAGCAGTTTCCCGGGGACAGGGTCCAATTCACCCCTCCACTTT; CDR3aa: CASSFPGTGSNSPLHF
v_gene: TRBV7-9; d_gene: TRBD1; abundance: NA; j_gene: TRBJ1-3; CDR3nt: TGTGCCAGCAGCCTGGGACAGGCTCTCGGAAACACCATATATTTT; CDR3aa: CASSLGQALGNTIYF
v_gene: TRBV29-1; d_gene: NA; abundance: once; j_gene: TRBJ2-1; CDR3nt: TGCAGCGTTGTGGGCGTGACCTACGAGCAGTTCTTC; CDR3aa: CSVVGVTYEQFF
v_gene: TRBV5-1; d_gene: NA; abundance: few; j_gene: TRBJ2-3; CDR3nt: TGCGCCAGCGCGCTAGCAGCAGATACGCAGTATTTT; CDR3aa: CASALAADTQYF
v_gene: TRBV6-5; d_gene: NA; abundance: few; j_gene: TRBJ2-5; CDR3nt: TGTGCCAGCAGCCGTAGCGAGGGGGGACCCAGGTCCCAGTACTTC; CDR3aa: CASSRSEGGPRSQYF
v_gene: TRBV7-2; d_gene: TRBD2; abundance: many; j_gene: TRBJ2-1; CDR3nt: TGTGCCAGCAGCGCAACGGGGGGATCCTACAATGAGCAGTTCTTC; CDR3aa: CASSATGGSYNEQFF
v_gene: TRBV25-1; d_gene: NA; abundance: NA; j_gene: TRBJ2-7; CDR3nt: TGTGCCAGCAGTGAGGGCAGGGTGGGGCTATCCTACGAGCAGTACTTC; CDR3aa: CASSEGRVGLSYEQYF
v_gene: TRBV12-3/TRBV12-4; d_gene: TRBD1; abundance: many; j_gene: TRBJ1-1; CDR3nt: TGTGCCAGCGGCTCGGGGGTAGACAGGGCCACTGAAGCTTTCTTT; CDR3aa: CASGSGVDRATEAFF
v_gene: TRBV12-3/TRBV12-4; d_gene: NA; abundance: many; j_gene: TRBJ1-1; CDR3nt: TGTGCCAGCAGCAGAGAGGGGGGCAACACTGAAGCTTTCTTT; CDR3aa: CASSREGGNTEAFF
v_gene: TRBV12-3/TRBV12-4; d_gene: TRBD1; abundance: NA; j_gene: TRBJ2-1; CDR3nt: TGTGCCAGCATCCCAGGGGGTTCCTACAATAAGCAGTTCTTC; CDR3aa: CASIPGGSYNKQFF
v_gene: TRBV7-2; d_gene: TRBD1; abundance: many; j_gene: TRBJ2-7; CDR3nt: TGTGCCAGCAGCCGACCCGGGACAGGGTCTCCCTACGAGCAGTACTTC; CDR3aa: CASSRPGTGSPYEQYF
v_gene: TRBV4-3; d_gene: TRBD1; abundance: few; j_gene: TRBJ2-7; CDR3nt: TGCGCCAGCAGCCAAGTGAGGTCGTCCGAAGGGGGCCCCCTTTACGAGCAGTACTTC; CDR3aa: CASSQVRSSEGGPLYEQYF
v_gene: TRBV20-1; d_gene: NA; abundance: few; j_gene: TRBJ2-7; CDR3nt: TGCAGTGCTAGGGACAGTGCTCATCGACCTTACACCTACGAGCAGTACTTC; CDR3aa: CSARDSAHRPYTYEQYF
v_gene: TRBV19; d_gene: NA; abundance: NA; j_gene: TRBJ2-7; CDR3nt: TGTGCCACCCGACGGAGTGTTGATTTCTACGAGCAGTACTTC; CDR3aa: CATRRSVDFYEQYF
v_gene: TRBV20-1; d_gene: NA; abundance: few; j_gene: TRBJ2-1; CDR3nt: TGCAGTGCTAGTCTTCAGGGTCGGGGGCAGTTCTTC; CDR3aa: CSASLQGRGQFF
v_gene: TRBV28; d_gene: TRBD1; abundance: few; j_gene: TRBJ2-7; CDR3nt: TGTGCCACCCTTCGGGGAGGCAGGGGGCCGGGGGAGCAGTACTTC; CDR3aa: CATLRGGRGPGEQYF
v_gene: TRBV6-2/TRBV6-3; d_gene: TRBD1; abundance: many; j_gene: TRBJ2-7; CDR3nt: TGTGCCAGCACCGAGGGGGCAGCCTGGGGCGAGCAGTACTTC; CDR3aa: CASTEGAAWGEQYF
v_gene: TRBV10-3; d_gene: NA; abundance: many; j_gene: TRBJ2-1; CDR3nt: TGTGCCATCACCCTTGGCCGGGGGGCCGGCAATGAGCAGTTCTTC; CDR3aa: CAITLGRGAGNEQFF
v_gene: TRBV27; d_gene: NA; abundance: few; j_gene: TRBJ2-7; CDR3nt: TGTGCCAGCAGTTTCCAGGGGAGTGCCTACGAGCAGTACTTC; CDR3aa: CASSFQGSAYEQYF
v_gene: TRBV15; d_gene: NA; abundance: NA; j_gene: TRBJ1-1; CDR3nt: TGTGCCACCAGCAGCGAGACTCTGGGAGCTTTCTTT; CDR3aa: CATSSETLGAFF
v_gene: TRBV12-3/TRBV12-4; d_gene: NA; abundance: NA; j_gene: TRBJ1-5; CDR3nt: TGTGCCAGCAGCCCCGACAGCCATTATCAGCCCCAGCATTTT; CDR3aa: CASSPDSHYQPQHF
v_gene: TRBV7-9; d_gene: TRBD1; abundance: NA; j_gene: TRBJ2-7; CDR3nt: TGTGCCAGCAGCTCCCACAGGGGCCGCTCCTACGAGCAGTACTTC; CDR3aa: CASSSHRGRSYEQYF
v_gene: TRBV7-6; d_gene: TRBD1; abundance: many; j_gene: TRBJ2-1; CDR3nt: TGTGCCAGCAGCACCCCAGACAGGGCCGGTGAGCAGTTCTTC; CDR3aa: CASSTPDRAGEQFF
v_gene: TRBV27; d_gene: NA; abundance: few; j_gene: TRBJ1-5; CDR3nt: TGTGCCAGCAGTTTAGGTGCGTCCCAGCCCCAGCATTTT; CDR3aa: CASSLGASQPQHF
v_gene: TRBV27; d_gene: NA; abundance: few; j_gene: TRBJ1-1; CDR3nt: TGTGCCAGCAGTTCCCCGGGGACCGGGAACCCTGAAGCTTTCTTT; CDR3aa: CASSSPGTGNPEAFF
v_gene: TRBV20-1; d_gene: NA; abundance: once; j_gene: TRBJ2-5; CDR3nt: TGCAGCGCTAGAGTCTTACGGCAGGGAGGTATGAGGGAGACCCAGTACTTC; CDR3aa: CSARVLRQGGMRETQYF
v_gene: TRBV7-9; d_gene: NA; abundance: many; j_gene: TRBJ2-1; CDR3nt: TGTGCCAGCAGCTTTCGCAGGGTCCGGCAGTTCTTC; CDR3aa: CASSFRRVRQFF
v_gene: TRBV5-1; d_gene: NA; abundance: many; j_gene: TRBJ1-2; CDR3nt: TGCGCCAGCAGCTTCAATGACTATGGCTACACCTTC; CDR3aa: CASSFNDYGYTF
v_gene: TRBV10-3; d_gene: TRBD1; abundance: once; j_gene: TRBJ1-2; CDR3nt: TGTGCCATCAGCGAGTCCACAGGGGTTAAATCTGGCTACACCTTC; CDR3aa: CAISESTGVKSGYTF
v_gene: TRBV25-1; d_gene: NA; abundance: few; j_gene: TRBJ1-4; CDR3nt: TGTGCCAGCCACAAGGGGAGCGAAAAACTGTTTTTT; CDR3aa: CASHKGSEKLFF
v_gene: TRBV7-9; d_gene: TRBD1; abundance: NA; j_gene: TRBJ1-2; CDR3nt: TGTGCCAGCAGCTTAGAGGACAGGGCTGGTGGCTACACCTTC; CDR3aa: CASSLEDRAGGYTF
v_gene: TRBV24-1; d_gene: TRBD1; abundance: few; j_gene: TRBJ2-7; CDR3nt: TGTGCCACCAGTGCCCCGGGGACAGGGGGCTACGAGCAGTACTTC; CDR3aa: CATSAPGTGGYEQYF
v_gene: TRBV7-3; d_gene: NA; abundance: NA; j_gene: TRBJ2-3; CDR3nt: TGTGCCAGCAGCTCGGCCGGACTGAAGACAGATACGCAGTATTTT; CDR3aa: CASSSAGLKTDTQYF